A single sample is the source of the 9 T cell receptor beta chains below, sequenced in a study of T cell repertoires in cytomegalovirus infection. Their recognized antigens are unknown. MiXCR, run by TCRdb on the reads, gives a single entry per CDR3 protein. The sample includes hundreds of thousands of distinct CDR3 sequences, roughly 36% of them seen just once. The material was cultured PBMCs, obtained from culture after CMV antigen stimulation. The receptors come from a human donor in good health (CMV status not recorded). Some clones in this sample may be carry-over from other donors' samples.

V is TRBV7-8 and J is TRBJ1-2; D might be TRBD1 (5 bases). This CDR3 comprises 14 residues. The V gene's germline CDR1 is SGHVS and CDR2 FQNEAQ. V lost 1 base and J lost 4, with 10 bases in between. The chain's CDR3 is CASSLDRGFYGYTF. In DNA form, the CDR3 reads TGTGCCAGCAGCTTAGATCGGGGGTTCTATGGCTACACCTTC.

This clonotype was picked up a small number of times. This rearrangement joins TRBV7-9 to TRBJ1-4; 8 bases agree with TRBD1. The CDR3 runs to 15 residues. Germline V CDR1 and CDR2: SEHNR, FQNEAQ (reference sequence). Trimming took 4 bases from V and 4 from J; bases not matched to a gene: 5. The CDR3 bases are TGTGCCAGCAGCTACGGGACAGGATATAATGAAAAACTGTTTTTT. Amino acids: CASSYGTGYNEKLFF.

Regarding this clonotype: The junction and the germline gene differ at one end; a read error may be behind it. V is TRBV4-1 and J is TRBJ2-3; D is possibly TRBD2 (7 bases). The CDR3 covers 14 residues. Germline V gives CDR1 MGHRA, CDR2 YSYEKL. This CDR3 reads CASRGGAKGDTQYF. The CDR3 DNA reads TGTGCCAGCAGGGGAGGGGCAAAAGGAGATACGCAGTATTTT.

In nucleotides, the CDR3 is TGCAGTGCTAGAAAAGCGGCAGGGGGTTACGAGCAGTACTTC. Translated, it gives CSARKAAGGYEQYF. The chain recombines TRBV20-1 with TRBJ2-7; 7 bases are shared with TRBD1. Trimming took 2 bases from V and 4 from J; bases not matched to a gene: 8. CDR1 DFQATT and CDR2 SNEGSKA come from the germline V gene (reference sequence). The CDR3 contains 14 residues.

This chain links TRBV18 with TRBJ1-1; D not certain. The length of the CDR3 is 14 residues. V gave up 1 base and J gave up 1 base, with 7 bases separating them. Germline CDR1 KGHSH, CDR2 LQKENI. In DNA form, the CDR3 reads TGTGCCAGCTCACCACTCTCCAGGAACACTGAAGCTTTCTTT. It encodes CASSPLSRNTEAFF.

The gene calls are TRBV7-8 and TRBJ2-1, with D hard to call. CDR1 is SGHVS and CDR2 is FQNEAQ in the germline V gene. There are 15 residues in the CDR3. V dropped 1 base and J dropped 0 bases, with 7 bases sitting between them. CDR3 sequence: CASSLVKGSYNEQFF. The CDR3 coding sequence is TGTGCCAGCAGCTTAGTGAAGGGCTCCTACAATGAGCAGTTCTTC.

V gene TRBV15 combines with J gene TRBJ1-2; a weak D match, TRBD1 (6 bases). The germline V gene encodes CDR1 LNHNV and CDR2 YYDKDF (reference sequence). The V end lost 5 bases, the J end lost 5 bases, and 12 bases lay between the germline ends. The CDR3 length is 13 residues. CDR3 DNA: TGTGCCACCAGCCCAGGGGAAGGATATGGCTACACCTTC. It specifies CATSPGEGYGYTF.

The gene calls are TRBV12-5 and TRBJ2-2, with D maybe TRBD2 (7 bases). Germline assignment: CDR1 LGHNT and CDR2 FRNRAP. The ends were cut back, 0 bases at V and 7 bases at J, with 15 bases in the middle. This CDR3 spans 16 amino acids. CDR3 in amino acids: CASGLVAGALIGELFF. In DNA form, the CDR3 reads TGTGCTAGTGGTTTGGTCGCGGGGGCCTTGATCGGGGAGCTGTTTTTT.

The rearrangement uses TRBV2 and TRBJ1-1; no clear D gene. Trimming took off 3 bases at V and 5 bases at J, with 7 bases between the two ends. Per the germline V gene, CDR1 is SNHLY and CDR2 is FYNNEI. This CDR3 is 12 amino acids long. CDR3 coding DNA: TGTGCCAGCAGTGATTCAAAGACTGAAGCTTTCTTT. Its protein product is CASSDSKTEAFF. The full variable domain, in which reference TRBV2 and TRBJ1-1 provide the parts outside the CDR3, is EPEVTQTPSHQVTQMGQEVILRCVPISNHLYFYWYRQILGQKVEFLVSFYNNEISEKSEIFDDQFSVERPDGSNFTLKIRSTKLEDSAMYFCASSDSKTEAFFGQGTRLTVV.